This passage covers 23 T cell receptor beta chains from one sample sequenced in a study of cytomegalovirus exposure and HLA in healthy donors. The protocol was immunoSEQ multiplex PCR, while the TCRdb copy is restricted to in-frame clones and leaves out a portion. This sample has 90,000 or so clones, with around 85% found just once. Input material: PBMCs. The receptors were sampled from a man between 18 and 35 years old in good health and CMV-seropositive.

The chain employs TRBV5-6 and TRBJ1-2, with D possibly being TRBD1 (6 bases). Germline CDR1 is SGHDT and CDR2 is YYEEEE. The CDR3 contains 15 residues. The ends were cut back, 4 bases at V and 4 bases at J, with 17 bases in the middle. CDR3 region: CASSPWGGGFYGYTF. The DNA for the CDR3 is TGTGCCAGCAGCCCGTGGGGGGGCGGTTTCTATGGCTACACCTTC.

The chain recombines TRBV10-1 with TRBJ2-5, with a weak D call TRBD2 (6 bases). This CDR3 has 13 residues. The germline gives CDR1 WNHNN, CDR2 SYGVQD (reference sequence). V lost 2 bases, J lost 5 bases, and 9 bases lay in between. The CDR3 sequence: CASSEGTRETQYF. The CDR3 DNA reads as TGCGCCAGCAGTGAGGGGACTCGGGAGACCCAGTACTTC.

This chain joins TRBV5-1 and TRBJ2-2; D remains unclear. Per germline, CDR1 SGHRS and CDR2 YFSETQ. Trimming shortened V by 4 bases and J by 4 bases, and 8 bases separated the two germline ends. This CDR3 spans 13 amino acids. The CDR3 DNA is TGCGCCAGCAGCCACAATCCCACCGGGGAGCTGTTTTTT. It codes for CASSHNPTGELFF.

The genes are TRBV28 and TRBJ2-5, with 12 bases that match TRBD2. This CDR3 spans 15 amino acids. After removal of 7 bases from V and 4 bases from J, the junction contained 7 bases not matched to a gene. Per germline, CDR1 MDHEN and CDR2 SYDVKM. In DNA form, the CDR3 reads TGTGCCAGCACTCCGACTAGCGGGAGCGTAGAGACCCAGTACTTC. It yields the protein CASTPTSGSVETQYF.

J is TRBJ2-7 and V is TRBV7-9; D is perhaps TRBD2 (6 bases). CDR1 is SEHNR, CDR2 FQNEAQ, per germline (reference sequence). The ends were cut back, 4 bases at V and 4 bases at J, with 8 bases in the middle. The CDR3 consists of 12 residues. CDR3 protein: CASSSGLYEQYF. The CDR3 DNA is TGTGCCAGCAGCTCGGGACTTTACGAGCAGTACTTC.

V and J are TRBV27 and TRBJ2-1; D is undetermined. This CDR3 is built from 12 residues. The germline CDR1 and CDR2 sequences are MNHEY and SMNVEV (reference sequence). Trimming stripped 3 bases from V and 6 bases from J, with 6 bases between. The CDR3 nucleotides read TGTGCCAGCAGTTTCCGAGGCAATGAGCAGTTCTTC. Amino acids: CASSFRGNEQFF.

The rearrangement joins TRBV5-1 to TRBJ2-3; unclear D gene. The V end was cut by 3 bases, the J end by 6 bases, with 14 bases between. The CDR3 is 14 residues long. From germline, CDR1 is SGHRS and CDR2 YFSETQ. CDR3 DNA sequence: TGCGCCAGCAGCTCGCCCGCCCGGGTGGATACGCAGTATTTT. Translated: CASSSPARVDTQYF.

The chain uses TRBV9 and TRBJ2-2, with 12 bases aligning to TRBD2. J gave up 6 bases and V 3 bases, and 3 bases lay outside the gene matches. The CDR3 is 15 amino acids. Germline V gene sequence: CDR1 SGDLS, CDR2 YYNGEE. CDR3 in DNA: TGTGCCAGCAGCGAGACTAGCGGGAGTCCCGGGGAGCTGTTTTTT. The encoded protein is CASSETSGSPGELFF.

This clone was seen a few times. V gene TRBV6-1 combines with J gene TRBJ1-4; no clear D. Germline lookup yields CDR1 MNHNS and CDR2 SASEGT. The germline V and J ends were trimmed by 2 bases and 8 bases, with 15 bases remaining between them. The CDR3 is 15 residues long. The CDR3: CASSEILTSSEKLFF. The DNA of the CDR3 is TGTGCCAGCAGTGAAATTCTGACTTCCTCGGAAAAACTGTTTTTT.

V gene TRBV27 combines with J gene TRBJ1-2, with D maybe TRBD1 (6 bases). In germline, CDR1 is MNHEY, CDR2 SMNVEV (reference sequence). This CDR3 contains 13 residues. The V gene lost 3 bases and the J gene lost 8 bases, with 13 bases spanning the gap. CDR3 amino acids: CASSFSTGFGYTF. The CDR3 DNA follows: TGTGCCAGCAGTTTCTCGACAGGTTTCGGCTACACCTTC.

This rearrangement joins TRBV4-1 to TRBJ1-1; 8 nucleotides match TRBD1. Germline V CDR1 and CDR2: MGHRA, YSYEKL. CDR3 length: 18 amino acids. V trimming: 1 base; J trimming: 3 bases; junction bases outside the gene matches: 13. The CDR3 here is CASSQVLQGQGWDTEAFF. The CDR3, as DNA: TGCGCCAGCAGCCAAGTCCTTCAAGGACAGGGATGGGACACTGAAGCTTTCTTT.

V usage is TRBV29-1 and J usage is TRBJ2-5; a possible D gene is TRBD2 (7 bases). V was pared by 6 bases and J by 5 bases, with 19 bases between. Germline V CDR1 and CDR2: SQVTM, ANQGSEA. This CDR3 spans 14 amino acids. CDR3 residues: CSVTSSGGWETQYF. In DNA form, the CDR3 reads TGCAGCGTGACGTCTTCGGGGGGCTGGGAGACCCAGTACTTC. Based on the CDR3 plus reference TRBV29-1 and TRBJ2-5, the full variable domain is SAVISQKPSRDICQRGTSLTIQCQVDSQVTMMFWYRQQPGQSLTLIATANQGSEATYESGFVIDKFPISRPNLTFSTLTVSNMSPEDSSIYLCSVTSSGGWETQYFGPGTRLLVL.

V usage is TRBV5-1 and J usage is TRBJ2-7; the D gene is possibly TRBD2 (5 bases). The CDR3 extends over 11 amino acids. Trimming shortened V by 2 bases and J by 7 bases, and 7 bases separated the two germline ends. The V gene's germline CDR1 is SGHRS and CDR2 YFSETQ. Written as DNA, the CDR3 is TGCGCCAGCAGCTTAACGGGGGAGCAGTACTTC. Its translation is CASSLTGEQYF.

Written as DNA, the CDR3 is TGTGCCAGCAGTGTCGGGACAGGGGTCGGGGAGCCCCAGCATTTT. It codes for CASSVGTGVGEPQHF. The V gene is TRBV6-1, the J gene TRBJ1-5; 10 bases agree with TRBD1. The CDR3 spans 15 residues. The V segment lost 4 bases and the J segment 8 bases; nucleotides outside the gene matches: 8. Looked up from germline, CDR1 is MNHNS and CDR2 is SASEGT.

This chain joins TRBV19 and TRBJ1-1; D remains ambiguous. The V gene's germline CDR1 is LNHDA and CDR2 SQIVND (reference sequence). V lost 2 bases to trimming and J lost 4 bases, with 8 bases between them. This CDR3 is 13 amino acids long. The CDR3 here is CASSISVSTEAFF. CDR3 in DNA: TGTGCCAGTAGTATATCGGTGAGCACTGAAGCTTTCTTT.

CDR3 sequence: CASSFRDRAGDEQFF. CDR3 coding DNA: TGTGCCAGCAGCTTCCGGGACAGGGCGGGTGATGAGCAGTTCTTC. V usage is TRBV11-2 and J usage is TRBJ2-1; TRBD1 agrees at 9 bases. V was clipped by 3 bases and J by 8 bases; unmatched bases: 8. Germline CDR1 SGHAT, CDR2 FQNNGV. This CDR3 contains 15 residues.

On this clone itself: The junction departs from germline at one end; a sequencing error may be responsible. The chain uses TRBV5-1 and TRBJ2-7; 9 bases agree with TRBD1. Germline CDR1 reads SGHRS; CDR2 reads YFSETQ. This CDR3 region has 14 residues. CDR3 coding DNA: TGCGCCAGCCGCTTTGGGACAGGGATCTACGAGCAGTACTTC. Protein: CASRFGTGIYEQYF.

The CDR3 loop reads CASILEAGTEAFF. CDR3 coding DNA: TGTGCCAGCATTCTGGAGGCGGGCACTGAAGCTTTCTTT. The rearrangement joins TRBV11-1 to TRBJ1-1, with D uncertain. V was cut by 7 bases and J by 4 bases, with 13 bases left in between. Germline V gene data show CDR1 as SGHAT and CDR2 as FQDESV (reference sequence). The CDR3 is 13 residues long. The complete variable domain, with remaining parts taken from reference TRBV11-1 and TRBJ1-1, reads EAEVAQSPRYKITEKSQAVAFWCDPISGHATLYWYRQILGQGPELLVQFQDESVVDDSQLPKDRFSAERLKGVDSTLKIQPAELGDSAMYLCASILEAGTEAFFGQGTRLTVV.

This clone has at least ten counts. V gene TRBV19 combines with J gene TRBJ1-1; 7 nucleotides match TRBD1. Looked up from germline, CDR1 is LNHDA and CDR2 is SQIVND (reference sequence). Trimming removed 4 bases from V and 5 bases from J; junction bases left unmatched: 4. The CDR3 consists of 13 residues. CDR3 nucleotides: TGTGCCAGTAGTAGGACAGGCCCGACTGAAGCTTTCTTT. Translation gives CASSRTGPTEAFF.

This chain uses TRBV10-3 with TRBJ2-3; 9 bases are a match to TRBD1. The CDR3 length is 14 residues. Germline lookup yields CDR1 ENHRY and CDR2 SYGVKD. V was pared by 8 bases and J by 4 bases, with 7 bases of the junction left unmatched. The CDR3 DNA reads as TGTGCCATCGGGACAGGGAATCTTGCAGATACGCAGTATTTT. This sequence encodes CAIGTGNLADTQYF.

The CDR3 spells CASSISGQGAYGYTF. The CDR3 DNA reads TGCGCCAGCAGCATCTCGGGACAGGGAGCCTATGGCTACACCTTC. V usage is TRBV5-1 and J usage is TRBJ1-2; 9 positions agree with TRBD1. Germline V lookup: CDR1 SGHRS, CDR2 YFSETQ. Losses at the gene ends were 4 bases for V and 4 bases for J; bases not matched to a gene: 8. The CDR3 has 15 residues.

The V gene is TRBV9, the J gene TRBJ2-1; the match to TRBD2 covers 7 bases. The ends lost 0 bases at V and 10 bases at J; junction bases unmatched: 7. The CDR3 runs 14 residues. The germline V gene encodes CDR1 SGDLS and CDR2 YYNGEE. The CDR3 nucleotides read TGTGCCAGCAGCGTAGAGGGGAGGGAGGGGGAGCAGTTCTTC. Protein product: CASSVEGREGEQFF.

This chain connects TRBV4-2 to TRBJ2-2, with D perhaps TRBD2 (5 bases). Germline CDR1 reads LGHNA; CDR2 reads YNFKEQ. V gave up 4 bases and J gave up 2 bases, with 14 bases separating them. The CDR3 has 16 amino acids. Here the CDR3 reads CASSPAGNTNTGELFF. Here the CDR3 DNA reads TGTGCCAGCAGCCCTGCGGGCAATACCAACACCGGGGAGCTGTTTTTT.